This T cell receptor beta chain was captured by sequencing in a study of neurological immune-mediated disorders. Study context: There were 34 multiple sclerosis patients. Of these, 31 had relapsing-remitting MS and 3 had secondary progressive MS. Points from the study as a whole: HTLV-1-associated myelopathy showed the most TCR clonal expansion; multiple sclerosis the least, below healthy controls. The multiple sclerosis repertoire cluster had no association with any clinical or MRI feature.

The table lists this clonotype with many counts. No antigen is known for it. Synthesis of cDNA was performed by 5'RACE using 10-nucleotide random UMIs. One entry per CDR3 protein, called by TCRdb with MiXCR from the 5' RACE reads. Seen here are 20,000 to 30,000 distinct CDR3 sequences, less than 2.5% observed once, and the top ten hold roughly 2.5%. The CDR3 extends over 14 amino acids. In germline, CDR1 is SGHTA, CDR2 FQGTGA. The ends lost 2 bases at V and 4 bases at J; junction bases unmatched: 2. The sample consisted of PBMCs. The clonotype originates from a woman aged 45-60 years with multiple sclerosis. This rearrangement joins TRBV7-3 to TRBJ2-3, with 8 bases identical to TRBD2. The CDR3: CASSLASGSDTQYF. CDR3 DNA: TGTGCCAGCAGCTTAGCTAGCGGGTCAGATACGCAGTATTTT.